This T cell receptor (beta chain) was profiled in a study of blood T cell repertoires in COVID-19. J was trimmed by 2 bases and V by 3 bases; bases with no gene match: 6. Germline-derived CDR1 and CDR2 are GTSNPN and SVGIG (reference sequence). The CDR3 extends over 15 amino acids. Sequenced by immunoSEQ multiplex PCR; TCRdb stores in-frame clones only, minus some. This table holds hundreds of thousands of clones, more than 75% found once. The J gene is TRBJ1-3, the V gene TRBV30, with TRBD1 identical over 8 bases. The sequenced material came from peripheral blood. The receptor was isolated from a woman aged 18-29 years who had recovered from COVID-19. CDR3 in amino acids: CAWRRQGRTGNTIYF. The CDR3 DNA is TGTGCCTGGAGGAGACAGGGGAGGACTGGAAACACCATATATTTT. The full variable domain, rest sourced from reference TRBV30 and TRBJ1-3, is SQTIHQWPATLVQPVGSPLSLECTVEGTSNPNLYWYRQAAGRGLQLLFYSVGIGQISSEVPQNLSASRPQDRQFILSSKKLLLSDSGFYLCAWRRQGRTGNTIYFGEGSWLTVV.